This TCR beta chain was recorded in a study of OX40 agonist ivuxolimab in advanced cancers. About the study: At 82.7% male, the cohort had a mean age of 60 years, ranging from 23 to 79.

This table comes from immunoSEQ multiplex PCR, and its TCRdb copy is limited to in-frame clones, with some not included. This sample has around 34,000 clones, with around 86% found just once. Per germline, CDR1 SGDLS and CDR2 YYNGEE. V dropped 0 bases and J dropped 0 bases, with 9 bases sitting between them. The CDR3 has 15 amino acids. Sequencing was performed on CD4+ or CD8+ T cells sorted from blood, taken in a trial of the OX40 agonist ivuxolimab. The TCR comes from an adult with an advanced solid tumor such as melanoma, head and neck, liver or kidney cancer. The rearrangement joins TRBV9 to TRBJ2-5, with D possibly TRBD2 on 6 matching bases. Here the CDR3 DNA reads TGTGCCAGCAGCGTAGAAGCGGGCTACCAAGAGACCCAGTACTTC. Residues: CASSVEAGYQETQYF.